These 19 T cell receptor beta chains share one sample of origin, sequenced in a study of tumor-infiltrating lymphocytes in primary liver carcinoma. The roughly 20-31 mg bulk tissue piece was not sorted before simultaneous RNA and DNA extraction. The authors made TCR beta cDNA from around 500 ng total RNA with a constant-region primer. Slightly modified ARM-PCR served as the procedure for the TCR beta libraries. These libraries came from three rounds of nested multiplex PCR. Each of the first two PCR rounds ran approximately 11 cycles with TRBV1-TRBV30 forward and C-beta reverse primers. TCRdb reanalysed the multiplex PCR reads using MiXCR and keeps one entry per CDR3 protein. The sample contains approximately 120,000 distinct CDR3 sequences, approximately 64% of which appear only once. Input material: liver tumor tissue from sampling region 3. Subset here: tumor region T3, left-lateral pole. The receptors were sampled from a woman in her fifties or sixties with primary liver carcinoma and hepatitis B virus infection.

This chain links TRBV5-8 with TRBJ2-6; D call uncertain. The CDR3 length is 15 residues. Germline V gene lookup returns CDR1 SGHTS and CDR2 YDEGEE. V was pared by 1 base and J by 0 bases, with 5 bases between. The DNA for the CDR3 is TGTGCCAGCAGCTTGTACTTCTCTGGGGCCAACGTCCTGACTTTC. It yields the protein CASSLYFSGANVLTF.

About this clonotype: A read error may be the cause here, since a much bigger clone is one base away. This chain joins TRBV5-1 and TRBJ2-3, with TRBD1 matching over 11 bases. This CDR3 has 14 amino acids. CDR1 SGHRS and CDR2 YFSETQ come from the germline V gene. Germline trimming cut 6 bases from V and 7 bases from J; bases unmatched to any gene: 7. CDR3 loop: CASIGQGASYTQYF. CDR3 DNA sequence: TGCGCCAGCATAGGACAGGGGGCATCATATACGCAGTATTTT.

With regard to this clonotype: The conserved final phenylalanine or tryptophan is absent from the CDR3, which likely points to a read error. V gene TRBV7-2 combines with J gene TRBJ2-1; D is undetermined. Germline V gene data show CDR1 as SGHTA and CDR2 as FQGNSA. The CDR3 contains 15 residues. Trimming removed 8 bases from V and 3 bases from J, with 17 bases in between. The CDR3 sequence: CASARTFAGYNEQFL. For the CDR3, the DNA is TGTGCCAGCGCCCGGACGTTCGCCGGCTACAATGAGCAGTTCTTA.

This clonotype was observed a single time. A read error may explain this, as a much larger clone is one base away. The chain recombines TRBV2 with TRBJ2-7, with D tentatively TRBD1 (5 bases). The length of the CDR3 is 13 residues. The germline V gene encodes CDR1 SNHLY and CDR2 FYNNEI. For the CDR3, the DNA is TGTGCCAGCAGTGTCACAGGCTACTACGAGCGGTACTTC. It is translated as CASSVTGYYERYF. Looking up the rest from reference TRBV2 and TRBJ2-7 gives the full variable domain: EPEVTQTPSHQVTQMGQEVILRCVPISNHLYFYWYRQILGQKVEFLVSFYNNEISEKSEIFDDQFSVERPDGSNFTLKIRSTKLEDSAMYFCASSVTGYYERYFGPGTRLTVT.

This chain links TRBV7-8 with TRBJ1-6; tentatively, D is TRBD1 (5 bases). The V end was cut by 3 bases, the J end by 6 bases, with 9 bases between. The CDR3 is made up of 14 amino acids. From germline, CDR1 is SGHVS and CDR2 FQNEAQ. CDR3 residues: CASSFRQINSPLHF. In DNA form, the CDR3 reads TGTGCCAGCAGCTTCAGACAGATTAATTCACCCCTCCACTTT. Together with reference TRBV7-8 and TRBJ1-6, the CDR3 gives the full variable domain: GAGVSQSPRYKVAKRGQDVALRCDPISGHVSLFWYQQALGQGPEFLTYFQNEAQLDKSGLPSDRFFAERPEGSVSTLKIQRTQQEDSAVYLCASSFRQINSPLHFGNGTRLTVT.

The chain employs TRBV10-2 and TRBJ2-1; 11 bases fit TRBD2. CDR1 is WSHSY and CDR2 is SAAADI in the germline V gene. This CDR3 region has 15 residues. After removal of 2 bases from V and 8 bases from J, the junction contained 5 bases not matched to a gene. The DNA of the CDR3 is TGCGCCAGCAGTGAGCCGCAGACTAGCGGGGATGAGCAGTTCTTC. It encodes CASSEPQTSGDEQFF.

This clonotype has ten or more counts. V usage is TRBV28 and J usage is TRBJ2-1; the D gene is possibly TRBD2 (6 bases). The ends were cut back, 5 bases at V and 10 bases at J, with 21 bases in the middle. From germline, CDR1 is MDHEN and CDR2 SYDVKM. The CDR3 contains 15 residues. CDR3 DNA sequence: TGTGCCAGCAGTCCCGGGGGTAGCGGCGCGAGGGAGCAGTTCTTC. Amino acid sequence: CASSPGGSGAREQFF.

A note on this clonotype: This may be a read error: a much more frequent sequence differs by one nucleotide. This rearrangement joins TRBV11-2 to TRBJ1-5, with TRBD1 matching 8 bases. Germline V lookup: CDR1 SGHAT, CDR2 FQNNGV. The CDR3 loop spans 14 amino acids. The CDR3 region has the DNA TGTGCCAGCAGCTTGGGACAGGTGGGGGATCCCCGGCATTTT. Amino acids: CASSLGQVGDPRHF.

This clonotype was observed a handful of times. The rearrangement joins TRBV7-9 to TRBJ2-2; weak D call: TRBD2 (5 bases). Germline-derived CDR1 and CDR2 are SEHNR and FQNEAQ (reference sequence). This CDR3 contains 16 residues. V was shortened by 2 bases and J by 4 bases, with 14 bases between the two germline ends. The CDR3 reads CASSLSGRRTTGELFF. The CDR3 DNA sequence: TGTGCCAGCAGCTTATCGGGAAGGCGGACCACCGGGGAGCTGTTTTTT.

Concerning this clonotype: An end of the junction does not agree with germline; a read error may underlie this. This sequence joins TRBV11-1 and TRBJ2-1; D ambiguous. The CDR3 covers 11 residues. Per germline, CDR1 SGHAT and CDR2 FQDESV (reference sequence). CDR3 loop: CTSRTINEQFF. CDR3 coding DNA: TGTACCAGCAGGACCATTAATGAGCAGTTCTTC.

A note on this clonotype: A much more abundant neighbour one base away suggests this may be a read error. The V and J genes are TRBV10-3 and TRBJ1-3; D gene ambiguous. The V and J ends lost 7 bases and 3 bases respectively, with 13 bases between them. This CDR3 spans 14 amino acids. Per the germline V gene, CDR1 is ENHRY and CDR2 is SYGVKD. CDR3 DNA sequence: TGTGCCATCATCGCCAGTCTAGATGGAAACACCATATATTTT. It codes for CAIIASLDGNTIYF.

A word on this clonotype: Compared with germline, one end of the junction differs, possibly owing to a read error. CDR3: CASSLDRHATDTRHF. In DNA form, the CDR3 reads TGTGCCAGCAGCTTAGATCGACATGCTACAGATACGCGGCATTTT. The V call is TRBV11-3, the J call TRBJ2-3; D unresolved. From germline, CDR1 is SGHNT and CDR2 YENEEA. The CDR3 totals 15 residues.

A note on this clonotype: The CDR3 ends on some other residue instead of the conserved phenylalanine or tryptophan, so this is likely a read error. V gene TRBV12-3 or TRBV12-4 combines with J gene TRBJ2-2; a weak D match, TRBD2 (5 bases). Trimming cost V 6 bases and J 5 bases, with 19 bases left between them. The CDR3 sequence is 16 residues long. The CDR3 loop reads CASSLFRERGTGELFL. The CDR3 nucleotides are TGTGCCAGCAGCTTATTTCGTGAGCGAGGGACCGGGGAGCTGTTTCTT.

This clonotype was observed once. The conserved final phenylalanine or tryptophan is absent from the CDR3, which likely points to a read error. The rearrangement joins TRBV11-2 to TRBJ1-2, with unresolved D. The CDR3 is 15 amino acids. Germline V gives CDR1 SGHAT, CDR2 FQNNGV. Trimming left V 0 bases short and J 4 bases short, with 12 bases between. DNA for the CDR3: TGTGCCAGCAGCTTAGAGAGTGCTGGTTTCTATGGCTACACCGTC. This encodes CASSLESAGFYGYTV.

This clonotype was seen at least ten times. The chain is built from TRBV28 and TRBJ1-3; D unresolved. This CDR3 comprises 13 residues. Germline CDR1 and CDR2: MDHEN and SYDVKM. V lost 3 bases to trimming and J lost 0 bases, with 3 bases between them. The CDR3 nucleotides read TGTGCCAGCAGTTTGGCCTCTGGAAACACCATATATTTT. This translates into CASSLASGNTIYF.

With regard to this clonotype: The junction departs from germline at one end; a sequencing error may be responsible. V usage is TRBV18 and J usage is TRBJ2-7; D gene uncertain. In germline, CDR1 is KGHSH, CDR2 LQKENI. CDR3 length: 12 residues. CDR3 sequence: CASSLTPNEQYF. As DNA, the CDR3 is TGTGCCAGTTCACTCACCCCGAACGAGCAGTATTTC.

About this clonotype itself: This may be a read error, as it is one base from a much larger clone. This chain joins TRBV12-3 or TRBV12-4 and TRBJ2-3, with 9 bases lining up with TRBD2. With V trimmed by 1 base and J by 5 bases, 7 bases remained unmatched. The CDR3 runs to 16 residues. Written as DNA, the CDR3 is TGTGCCAGCAGTTTAGAAATAGCGGGGGACAGAGATACGCAGTATTTT. Translating it yields CASSLEIAGDRDTQYF.

This clonotype occurred a few times. At one of its ends the junction is not consistent with the germline gene, which may arise from a read error. J is TRBJ2-3 and V is TRBV29-1, with 9 bases identical to TRBD2. CDR1 and CDR2 (germline): SQVTM, ANQGSEA. The CDR3 has 14 residues. The CDR3 spells CSGAGGIGTGTQYF. CDR3 nucleotide sequence: TGCAGCGGTGCGGGAGGGATCGGAACAGGTACGCAGTATTTT.

To note about this clonotype: The junction shows a germline mismatch at one end, possibly a read error. The chain is built from TRBV11-2 and TRBJ2-5; D not resolved. Germline values: CDR1 SGHAT, CDR2 FQNNGV. The CDR3 has 13 residues. The CDR3 reads CASGLCGSQDQYF. As DNA, the CDR3 is TGTGCCAGCGGCTTATGTGGATCTCAGGACCAGTACTTC.